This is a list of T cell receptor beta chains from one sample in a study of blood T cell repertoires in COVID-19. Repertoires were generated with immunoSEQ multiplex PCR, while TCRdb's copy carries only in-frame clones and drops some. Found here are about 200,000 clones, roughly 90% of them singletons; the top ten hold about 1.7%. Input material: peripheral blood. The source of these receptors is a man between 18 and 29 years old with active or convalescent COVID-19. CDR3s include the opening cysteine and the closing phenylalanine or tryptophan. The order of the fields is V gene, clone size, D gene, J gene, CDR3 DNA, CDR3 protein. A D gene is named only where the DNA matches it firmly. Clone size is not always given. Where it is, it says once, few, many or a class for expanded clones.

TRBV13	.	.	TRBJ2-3	TGTGCCAGCAGCTTTGGCCGGGGTTCTACAGATACGCAGTATTTT	CASSFGRGSTDTQYF
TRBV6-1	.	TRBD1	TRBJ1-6	TGTGCCAGCAGTGAAGCGGGGACAGGGGGTAGCTCCTATAATTCACCCCTCCACTTT	CASSEAGTGGSSYNSPLHF
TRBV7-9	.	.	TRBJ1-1	TGTGCCAGCAGCTTAGACAGGGTGGGTGGTGCTTTCTTT	CASSLDRVGGAFF
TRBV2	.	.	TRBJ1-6	TGTGCCAGCAGTGAAGCGCTGTGGGACAATAATTCACCCCTCCACTTT	CASSEALWDNNSPLHF
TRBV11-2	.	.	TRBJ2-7	TGTGCCAGCAGCTTAGTTAGCGACGAGCAGTACTTC	CASSLVSDEQYF
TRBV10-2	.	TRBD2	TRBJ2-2	TGCGCCAGCAGTGAGAGGACTAGCACCGGGGAGCTGTTTTTT	CASSERTSTGELFF
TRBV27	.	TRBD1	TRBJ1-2	TGTGCCAGCAGTCCGGCAGGGCGCGGGACAGGCCGTCACTATGGCTACACCTTC	CASSPAGRGTGRHYGYTF
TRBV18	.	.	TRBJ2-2	TGTGCCAGCCGCCAGGGGGGAGCCTCGAACACCGGGGAGCTGTTTTTT	CASRQGGASNTGELFF
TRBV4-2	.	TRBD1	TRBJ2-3	TGTGCCAGCAGCCAACCGGACAGGGGGCGTCAGGAGCGGATCATGGGTACGCAGTATTTT	CASSQPDRGRQERIMGTQYF
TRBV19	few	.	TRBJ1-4	TGTGCCAGTAGTACAAGGACAATGATGGGACTGACTAATGAAAAACTGTTTTTT	CASSTRTMMGLTNEKLFF
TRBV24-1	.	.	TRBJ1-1	TGTGCCACCCGGAAGATCGGGAGGGCGGCGAACACTGAAGCTTTCTTT	CATRKIGRAANTEAFF
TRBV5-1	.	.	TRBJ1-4	TGCGCCAGCAGCACGCAGCCGGGACAAACTAATGAAAAACTGTTTTTT	CASSTQPGQTNEKLFF
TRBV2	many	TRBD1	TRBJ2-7	TGTGCCAGCAGTGCCGACAGGGATACATCCTGGCAGTACTTC	CASSADRDTSWQYF
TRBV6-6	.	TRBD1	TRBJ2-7	TGTGCCAGCAGTTACTTGGGACAGATCTACGAGCAGTACTTC	CASSYLGQIYEQYF
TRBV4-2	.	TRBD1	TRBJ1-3	TGTGCCAGCAGCCAAGATCTTGGGACAGGGGCTAATTGGGGAAACACCATATATTTT	CASSQDLGTGANWGNTIYF
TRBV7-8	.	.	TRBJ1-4	TGTGCCAGCAGCTTCACGGAGAGAGCAACTAATGAAAAACTGTTTTTT	CASSFTERATNEKLFF
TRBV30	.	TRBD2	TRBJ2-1	TGTGCCTGGAGTGTTAGCGGGGGGACTAATGAGCAGTTCTTC	CAWSVSGGTNEQFF
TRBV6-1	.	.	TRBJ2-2	TGTGCCAGCAGTGAGGCCTCAGCGGCCCTCACCGGGGAGCTGTTTTTT	CASSEASAALTGELFF
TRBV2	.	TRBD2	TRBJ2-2	TGTGCCAGCAGTGAATGGCTAGCGGGTCAGGGCGGCGGGGAGCTGTTTTTT	CASSEWLAGQGGGELFF
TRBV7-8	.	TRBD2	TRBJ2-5	TGTGCCAGCAGCTTAGTAAGGGGGACTAGCGCTTTGCAAGAGACCCAGTACTTC	CASSLVRGTSALQETQYF
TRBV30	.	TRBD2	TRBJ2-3	TGTGCCTGGAGTGGTGCGAGCGGGGGGGCCGGAGATACGCAGTATTTT	CAWSGASGGAGDTQYF
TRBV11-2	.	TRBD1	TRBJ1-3	TGTGCCAGCAGCCAAGACAGGGTCGTTGGAAACACCATATATTTT	CASSQDRVVGNTIYF
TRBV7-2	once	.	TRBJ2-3	TGTGCCAGCAGACGGGACACAACAGATACGCAGTATTTT	CASRRDTTDTQYF
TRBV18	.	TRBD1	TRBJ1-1	TGTGCCAGCTCACCATTGACAGGGGAAATTGACACTGAAGCTTTCTTT	CASSPLTGEIDTEAFF
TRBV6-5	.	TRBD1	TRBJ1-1	TGTGCCAGCAGTTACGGACAGGGAGATACTGAAGCTTTCTTT	CASSYGQGDTEAFF
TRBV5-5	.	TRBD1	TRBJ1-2	TGTGCCAGCAGCTGGGACAGGGAAAACTATGGCTACACCTTC	CASSWDRENYGYTF
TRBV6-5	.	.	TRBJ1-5	TGTGCCTCAGGGGATCGGTCCAATCAGCCCCAGCATTTT	CASGDRSNQPQHF
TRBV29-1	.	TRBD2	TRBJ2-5	TGCAGCGTTGAAGGGACGCAGAGCGGGGCCCAGTACTTC	CSVEGTQSGAQYF
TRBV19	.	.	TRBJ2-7	TGTGCCAGTAGTATTTCGGCAGGCCGAGCCTACGAGCAGTACTTC	CASSISAGRAYEQYF
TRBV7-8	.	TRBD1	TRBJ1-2	TGTGCCAGCAGCAACCCGACAGGGGGCGATGGCTACACCTTC	CASSNPTGGDGYTF
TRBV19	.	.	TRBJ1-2	TGTGCCAGTAGTATCCCCGCCAGGGTGACCCATGGCTACACCTTC	CASSIPARVTHGYTF
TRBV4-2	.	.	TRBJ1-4	TGTGCCAGCAGCCAAGTCTATCAGGGCGCGGAACTGTTTTTT	CASSQVYQGAELFF
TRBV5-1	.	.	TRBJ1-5	TGCGCCAGCAGCTTGGCGGGGAATAGCAATCAGCCCCAGCATTTT	CASSLAGNSNQPQHF
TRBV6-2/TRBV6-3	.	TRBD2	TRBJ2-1	TGTGCCAGCAGTTACTTGTCTAGCGGGTTCAATGAGCAGTTCTTC	CASSYLSSGFNEQFF
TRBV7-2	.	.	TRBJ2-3	TGTGCCAGCAGCACTGGGGGCGGGAGCGCAGATACGCAGTATTTT	CASSTGGGSADTQYF
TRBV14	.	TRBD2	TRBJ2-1	TGTGCCAGCAGCCCCGGGACTAGCGGGATCAATGAGCAGTTCTTC	CASSPGTSGINEQFF
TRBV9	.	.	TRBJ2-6	TGTGCCAGCAGCGTTAGCTCTGGGGCCAACGTCCTGACTTTC	CASSVSSGANVLTF
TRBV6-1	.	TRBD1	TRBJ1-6	TGTGCCAGCAGTGACGCCGTAGGGGGCCATTCACCCCTCCACTTT	CASSDAVGGHSPLHF
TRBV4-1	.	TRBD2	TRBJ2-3	TGCGCCAGCAGCCAATTAGCGGGAGGGGAAGATACGCAGTATTTT	CASSQLAGGEDTQYF
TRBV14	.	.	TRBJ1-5	TGTGCCAGCAGCCAAGGGGGCAGGGAGGATGATAGCAATCAGCCCCAGCATTTT	CASSQGGREDDSNQPQHF
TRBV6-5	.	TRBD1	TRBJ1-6	TGTGCCAGCAGACTAGGGGGCGGAGTGGGGTCACCCCTCCACTTT	CASRLGGGVGSPLHF
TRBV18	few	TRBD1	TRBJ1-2	TGTGCCAGCTCACCGAGCGACAGGGCACGTGGCTACACCTTC	CASSPSDRARGYTF
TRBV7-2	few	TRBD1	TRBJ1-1	TGTGCCAGCAGCCCTAGAGGGACAGGGGTCTATGACACTGAAGCTTTCTTT	CASSPRGTGVYDTEAFF
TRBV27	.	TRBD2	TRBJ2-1	TGTGCCAGCAGTTCCGGGACTAGGGGTAGAGTTGAGCAGTTCTTC	CASSSGTRGRVEQFF
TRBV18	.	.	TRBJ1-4	TGTGCCAGCTCACCACAAAGAGCGGCGGGAAAACTGTTTTTT	CASSPQRAAGKLFF
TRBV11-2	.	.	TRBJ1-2	TGTGCCAGCAGCCGAAGCACAGGGAACGTTGGCTACACCTTC	CASSRSTGNVGYTF
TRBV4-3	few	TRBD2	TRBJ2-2	TGCGCCAGCAGCCTAACTAGCGGGAACACCGGGGAGCTGTTTTTT	CASSLTSGNTGELFF
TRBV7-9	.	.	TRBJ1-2	TGTGCCAGCAGCTTAGAAGGGGTTGATGGCTACACCTTC	CASSLEGVDGYTF
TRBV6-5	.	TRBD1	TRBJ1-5	TGTGCCAGCAGCGGGACAGGGCATCAGCCCCAGCATTTT	CASSGTGHQPQHF
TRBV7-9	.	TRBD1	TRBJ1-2	TGTGCCAGCAGCCCCGGTGGGGACAGGGGTAACTATGGCTACACCTTC	CASSPGGDRGNYGYTF
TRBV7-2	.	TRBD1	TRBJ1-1	TGTGCCAGCAGGTCCCCGACAGGGGGCAGAAGGACTGAAGCTTTCTTT	CASRSPTGGRRTEAFF
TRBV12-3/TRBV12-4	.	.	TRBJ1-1	TGTGCCAGCAGTTTTTTCATGAACACTGAAGCTTTCTTT	CASSFFMNTEAFF
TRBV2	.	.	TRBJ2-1	TGTGCCAGCAGGCCGGGACAAGGGGTCCATGAGCAGTTCTTC	CASRPGQGVHEQFF
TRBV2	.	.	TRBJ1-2	TGTGCCAGCAGTGTACAACGTGGCTACACCTTC	CASSVQRGYTF
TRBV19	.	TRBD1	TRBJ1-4	TGTGCCAGTAAACAGGGGGCGCGGGGAAATGAAAAACTGTTTTTT	CASKQGARGNEKLFF